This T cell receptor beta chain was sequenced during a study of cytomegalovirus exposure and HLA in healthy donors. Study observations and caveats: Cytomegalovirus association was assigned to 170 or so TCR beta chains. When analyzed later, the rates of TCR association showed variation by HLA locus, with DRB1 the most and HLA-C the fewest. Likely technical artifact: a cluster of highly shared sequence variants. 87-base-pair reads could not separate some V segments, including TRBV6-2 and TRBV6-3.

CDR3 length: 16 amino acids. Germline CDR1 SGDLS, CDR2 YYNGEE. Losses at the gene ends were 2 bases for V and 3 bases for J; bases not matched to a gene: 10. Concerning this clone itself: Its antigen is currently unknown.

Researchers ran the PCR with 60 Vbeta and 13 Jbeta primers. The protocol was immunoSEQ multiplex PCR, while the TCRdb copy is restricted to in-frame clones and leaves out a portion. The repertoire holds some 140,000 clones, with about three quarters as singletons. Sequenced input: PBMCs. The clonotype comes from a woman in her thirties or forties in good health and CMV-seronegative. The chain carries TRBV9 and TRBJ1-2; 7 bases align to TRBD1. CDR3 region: CASSVGVTGDHYGYTF. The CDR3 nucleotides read TGTGCCAGCAGCGTCGGGGTAACAGGGGACCACTATGGCTACACCTTC.